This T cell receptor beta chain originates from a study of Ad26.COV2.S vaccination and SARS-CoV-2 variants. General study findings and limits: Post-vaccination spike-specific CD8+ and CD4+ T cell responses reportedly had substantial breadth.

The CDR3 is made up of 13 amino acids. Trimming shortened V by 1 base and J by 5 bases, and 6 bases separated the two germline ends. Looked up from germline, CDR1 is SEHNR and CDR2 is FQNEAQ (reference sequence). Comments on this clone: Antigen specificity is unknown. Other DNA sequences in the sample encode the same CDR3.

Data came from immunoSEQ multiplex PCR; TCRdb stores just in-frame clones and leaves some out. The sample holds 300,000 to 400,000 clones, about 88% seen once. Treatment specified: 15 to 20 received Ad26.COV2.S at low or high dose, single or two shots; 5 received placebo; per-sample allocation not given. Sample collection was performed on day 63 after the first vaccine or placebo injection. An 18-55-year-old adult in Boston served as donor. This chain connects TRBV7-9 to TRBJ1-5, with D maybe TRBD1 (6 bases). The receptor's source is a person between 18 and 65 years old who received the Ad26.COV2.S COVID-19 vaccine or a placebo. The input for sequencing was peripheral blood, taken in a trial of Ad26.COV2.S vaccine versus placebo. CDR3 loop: CASSLGQDQPQHF. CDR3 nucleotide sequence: TGTGCCAGCAGCTTAGGACAGGATCAGCCCCAGCATTTT.